One and the same sample provided the 3 T cell receptor beta chains below, sequenced in a study of blood T cell repertoires in COVID-19. Only in-frame clones appear in the TCRdb table, and some are missing; sequencing was by immunoSEQ multiplex PCR. The sample has 150,000 to 200,000 clones, approximately 89% seen once; the top ten hold roughly 3.3%. Sequenced input: peripheral blood. Receptors originate from a man in his 70s with acute or convalescent COVID-19.

The V and J genes are TRBV11-2 and TRBJ2-7; 8 bases are shared with TRBD1. Trimming took 0 bases from V and 2 from J; bases not matched to a gene: 6. In germline, CDR1 is SGHAT, CDR2 FQNNGV. The length of the CDR3 is 16 residues. As DNA, the CDR3 is TGTGCCAGCAGCTTAGAATGGGCAGGGGGCGCCTACGAGCAGTACTTC. It specifies CASSLEWAGGAYEQYF.

This chain joins TRBV6-1 and TRBJ2-7; 14 nucleotides line up with TRBD2. The CDR3 is 15 residues long. Germline V lookup: CDR1 MNHNS, CDR2 SASEGT. With V trimmed by 11 bases and J by 3 bases, 9 bases remained unmatched. CDR3 residues: CAGTTGTSGSYEQYF. The CDR3, as DNA: TGTGCCGGAACGACAGGGACTAGCGGGAGCTACGAGCAGTACTTC.

The chain combines TRBV24-1 with TRBJ2-1; D might be TRBD2 (6 bases). This CDR3 is 15 amino acids long. V was shortened by 5 bases and J by 8 bases, with 18 bases between the two germline ends. In germline, CDR1 is KGHDR, CDR2 SFDVKD. CDR3 bases: TGTGCCACCAGTGGGGACGGGAGAATATCCGATGAGCAGTTCTTC. Amino acids: CATSGDGRISDEQFF.